The count of the clone carrying this T cell receptor beta chain is one. What it recognizes is unknown. Sequencing used immunoSEQ multiplex PCR; TCRdb keeps in-frame clones, though not all of them. The data contain about 49,000 clones, 85% to 90% of them seen just once; the ten biggest clones take up about 15%. The sample comes from a study of PD-1 blockade in classical Hodgkin lymphoma. Germline trimming cut 0 bases from V and 4 bases from J; bases unmatched to any gene: 4. The CDR3 consists of 15 residues. CDR1 is SGHRS and CDR2 is YFSETQ in the germline V gene. The time point here: cycle 4 day 1 (C4D1), after 6 weeks of nivolumab. Every patient was affected by relapse after autologous stem cell transplantation, while exposure to brentuximab vedotin was not uniform. Best responses were complete response, partial response or progressive disease. General study results and limits: Researchers reported that CD4+ TCR diversity, though not CD8+, rose significantly by C4D1.

The chain has TRBV5-1 and TRBJ2-1; TRBD2 matches 7 bases. The clonotype originates from a human donor with classical Hodgkin lymphoma. Sequenced material: peripheral blood mononuclear cells (PBMCs), taken before the fourth cycle of nivolumab. This CDR3 reads CASSLVAGLYNEQFF. In DNA, the CDR3 is TGCGCCAGCAGCTTGGTAGCGGGCCTGTACAATGAGCAGTTCTTC.